The 25 T cell receptor beta chains presented below share a single source sample, sequenced in a study of CXCR3-negative and CXCR3-positive naive CD8 T cells. Study results and caveats: In CXCR3-positive naive cells, the TRB CDR3s were more hydrophobic than in CXCR3-negative naive cells.

The authors made the TRB cDNA libraries by 5' RACE using UMI labels. TCRdb reprocessed the 5' RACE reads, with one entry per CDR3 protein and no DNA. The sample holds under 85,000 distinct CDR3 sequences. Antigens for these TCRs are unknown. Sequenced material: naive CXCR3+ CD8+ T cells from blood. Noted subset: CD45RO-CCR7+CD27+CD95- naive CD8+ T cells expressing CXCR3 (TNR3+). All receptors come from a human donor in good health. Some clones in this sample may be carry-over from other donors' samples.

The chain carries TRBV28 and TRBJ2-1; there is no DNA to check the TCRdb D call of TRBD2. The CDR3 contains 18 residues. CDR1 and CDR2 from the germline V gene are MDHEN and SYDVKM. The CDR3 reads CASSSLGVAGDSYNEQFF.

J is TRBJ1-1 and V is TRBV6-1; as DNA is missing, the TRBD1 call by TCRdb cannot be tested. From germline, CDR1 is MNHNS and CDR2 SASEGT. There are 15 residues in the CDR3. CDR3 amino acids: CDSSVHDRESTEAFF.

The V and J genes are TRBV29-1 and TRBJ1-2; as DNA is missing, the TRBD1 call by TCRdb cannot be tested. This CDR3 has 14 residues. Germline V lookup: CDR1 SQVTM, CDR2 ANQGSEA. The CDR3 sequence is CSVEPQDLSYGYTF.

The chain uses TRBV27 and TRBJ2-7; TCRdb calls TRBD2, which cannot be checked without DNA. Germline-derived CDR1 and CDR2 are MNHEY and SMNVEV (reference sequence). CDR3 length: 16 amino acids. CDR3 residues: CASSFPGTSGPYEQYF.

The J gene is TRBJ2-4, the V gene TRBV7-9; the D call from TCRdb, TRBD1, cannot be confirmed without DNA. Germline V gene lookup returns CDR1 SEHNR and CDR2 FQNEAQ (reference sequence). This CDR3 has 14 amino acids. This chain's CDR3 is CASSFPEPGQGQYF. Drawing the rest from reference TRBV7-9 and TRBJ2-4, the complete variable domain is DTGVSQNPRHKITKRGQNVTFRCDPISEHNRLYWYRQTLGQGPEFLTYFQNEAQLEKSRLLSDRFSAERPKGSFSTLEIQRTEQGDSAMYLCASSFPEPGQGQYFGAGTRLSVL.

The rearrangement joins TRBV24-1 to TRBJ2-5; TCRdb's D call of TRBD2 is untestable without DNA. CDR3 length: 22 residues. Germline V gene data show CDR1 as KGHDR and CDR2 as SFDVKD. CDR3 in amino acids: CATSDVGRRDGLAGGPRETQYF.

The J gene is TRBJ2-7, the V gene TRBV28. The CDR3 runs to 13 residues. Germline V gene sequence: CDR1 MDHEN, CDR2 SYDVKM. CDR3 region: CASSFLGSYEQYF.

This chain joins TRBV14 and TRBJ2-1; TCRdb's D call of TRBD2 is untestable without DNA. The CDR3 is 14 residues long. Germline lookup yields CDR1 SGHDN and CDR2 FVKESK. The chain's CDR3 is CASSPRDYGNEQFF.

The chain is built from TRBV28 and TRBJ2-2; no DNA is available, so the TRBD2 call from TCRdb remains unchecked. The CDR3 has 17 amino acids. Germline assignment: CDR1 MDHEN and CDR2 SYDVKM. The CDR3 reads CASSSVYLGGDTGELFF.

V and J are TRBV7-6 and TRBJ2-3; without DNA, the TCRdb call of TRBD2 cannot be checked. Germline lookup yields CDR1 SGHVS and CDR2 FNYEAQ. The CDR3 is 17 amino acids. The CDR3 spells CASSLARASGSTDTQYF. Full variable domain (missing parts from reference TRBV7-6 and TRBJ2-3): GAGVSQSPRYKVTKRGQDVALRCDPISGHVSLYWYRQALGQGPEFLTYFNYEAQQDKSGLPNDRFSAERPEGSISTLTIQRTEQRDSAMYRCASSLARASGSTDTQYFGPGTRLTVL.

The CDR3 region is CASSLARRESTGELFF. The chain couples TRBV5-1 to TRBJ2-2; the D call of TRBD1 rests on TCRdb alone, since no DNA is present to check it. Looked up from germline, CDR1 is SGHRS and CDR2 is YFSETQ. The CDR3 runs 16 residues.

This chain links TRBV21-1 with TRBJ2-7; TCRdb names TRBD1, which stays unverified in the absence of DNA. TRBV21-1 is described as a pseudogene. CDR3 length equals 12 residues. CDR3 in amino acids: CASPLAYYEQYF.

This chain connects TRBV29-1 to TRBJ2-7; TCRdb's D call of TRBD1 is untestable without DNA. Per the germline V gene, CDR1 is SQVTM and CDR2 is ANQGSEA. The CDR3 has 14 residues. The CDR3: CSVGGDQGGYEQYF.

This chain links TRBV20-1 with TRBJ2-4; there is no DNA to check the TCRdb D call of TRBD1. This CDR3 spans 12 amino acids. The germline CDR1 and CDR2 sequences are DFQATT and SNEGSKA (reference sequence). This chain's CDR3 is CSASGDTDIQYF.

The chain combines TRBV19 with TRBJ1-2. There are 15 residues in the CDR3. Per the germline V gene, CDR1 is LNHDA and CDR2 is SQIVND (reference sequence). The CDR3 sequence: CASSILLGSDYGYTF.

This CDR3 reads CASGQGTPSSYEQYF. The chain links TRBV10-2 to TRBJ2-7; TCRdb reports TRBD1, a call that lacks DNA to check it against. Germline V gene data show CDR1 as WSHSY and CDR2 as SAAADI. The CDR3 length is 15 residues.

J is TRBJ2-3 and V is TRBV30; there is no DNA to check the TCRdb D call of TRBD2. CDR1 GTSNPN and CDR2 SVGIG come from the germline V gene (reference sequence). The CDR3 runs 14 residues. CDR3 sequence: CAWPGLAGVDTQYF.

J is TRBJ2-7 and V is TRBV7-9; TCRdb's D call, TRBD1, is unchecked because there is no DNA. The V gene's germline CDR1 is SEHNR and CDR2 FQNEAQ (reference sequence). The CDR3 covers 15 residues. This CDR3 reads CASSLTDGTSYEQYF.

The rearrangement uses TRBV4-1 and TRBJ2-3; with no DNA, the TCRdb D assignment of TRBD1 cannot be verified. The CDR3 consists of 14 residues. Germline loops: CDR1 MGHRA, CDR2 YSYEKL. The CDR3 loop reads CASSQVGGPDTQYF.

The chain carries TRBV7-9 and TRBJ2-7. The CDR3 covers 13 residues. The V gene's germline CDR1 is SEHNR and CDR2 FQNEAQ (reference sequence). The CDR3 sequence: CASSFPGSYEQYF.

This chain joins TRBV7-9 and TRBJ1-5. The CDR3 runs to 15 residues. Germline V gene sequence: CDR1 SEHNR, CDR2 FQNEAQ (reference sequence). The CDR3 region is CASSEDVSGNQPQHF.

This sequence joins TRBV28 and TRBJ1-1. CDR3 length: 14 amino acids. The germline V gene encodes CDR1 MDHEN and CDR2 SYDVKM. The CDR3 loop reads CASSSGPMNTEAFF. The full variable domain, completed using reference TRBV28 and TRBJ1-1, is DVKVTQSSRYLVKRTGEKVFLECVQDMDHENMFWYRQDPGLGLRLIYFSYDVKMKEKGDIPEGYSVSREKKERFSLILESASTNQTSMYLCASSSGPMNTEAFFGQGTRLTVV.

The rearrangement links TRBV9 to TRBJ1-2. The CDR3 is 17 amino acids. Germline V gives CDR1 SGDLS, CDR2 YYNGEE. The chain's CDR3 is CASSVARAGGATYGYTF.

V is TRBV20-1 and J is TRBJ2-7; TCRdb's D gene call, TRBD1, goes unchecked for lack of DNA. The germline gives CDR1 DFQATT, CDR2 SNEGSKA (reference sequence). This CDR3 comprises 14 residues. The CDR3 loop reads CSASEWGQDYEQYF.

The genes are TRBV5-1 and TRBJ2-1; TCRdb gives TRBD2 as the D gene, but with no DNA this cannot be confirmed. This CDR3 region has 16 residues. Germline CDR1 SGHRS, CDR2 YFSETQ. CDR3 loop: CASSFSSGSSYNEQFF.